This T cell receptor beta chain derives from a study of cytotoxic CD8 clonotypes in ibrutinib-treated CLL. Findings and caveats of the study: Public clonotypes proved infrequent, and on treatment they shrank or remained steady. Clonality went higher at ibrutinib response and then dropped back toward baseline at progression.

Notes on this clone: Its antigen is as yet unknown.

PBMCs were cryopreserved, and roughly 2 micrograms of genomic DNA from them went into TCR beta libraries. Sequencing was designed to attain a depth spanning 1 in 200,000 to 1 in 1 million T cells. Produced via immunoSEQ multiplex PCR; TCRdb's table is partial and in-frame only. The sample records approximately 160,000 clones, more than 70% being singletons. The clonotype comes from a human donor with chronic lymphocytic leukemia. Sequenced material: PBMCs, taken at disease progression, from a patient treated with ibrutinib.

The CDR3 here is CASPQAGAQDNEQFF. Here the CDR3 DNA reads TGCGCCAGCCCCCAAGCGGGAGCGCAGGACAATGAGCAGTTCTTC. The chain recombines TRBV5-1 with TRBJ2-1; 8 nucleotides match TRBD2. The V segment lost 7 bases and the J segment 5 bases; nucleotides outside the gene matches: 11. The CDR3 is made up of 15 amino acids. Germline CDR1 SGHRS, CDR2 YFSETQ.